This entry lists 30 T cell receptor beta chains sequenced from one sample in a study of T cells in Graves' hyperthyroidism and ophthalmopathy (dated by TCRdb to between 2018 and 2021). Preparation of the library involved multiplex PCR. For sequencing, an Illumina HiSeq 2000 was employed. The TCR beta CDR3 regions were amplified from RNA transcripts. The TCR CDR3 was subjected to a first round of RT-PCR using the HTBI primer set and the Qiagen OneStep RT-PCR kit. TCRdb redid the processing of the public reads, applying fastp at Q25 and MiXCR, and retained in-frame beta chains. A single entry per CDR3 protein holds the most common genes and DNA from its merged rows. The sample table records 250,000 or so distinct CDR3 sequences; nearly 15% of these occur just once. Together, the top ten hold 30% of the sample. Input material: blood. The receptors were gathered from a woman in her forties or fifties with Graves' hyperthyroidism that later progressed to Graves' ophthalmopathy.

This clonotype was seen ten or more times. The chain couples TRBV9 to TRBJ2-7; 7 bases align to TRBD1. The CDR3 runs 14 residues. Trimming took 3 bases from V and 3 from J; bases not matched to a gene: 6. Germline V gene sequence: CDR1 SGDLS, CDR2 YYNGEE. CDR3 sequence reads: CASSAWTGDYEQYF. DNA for the CDR3: TGTGCCAGCAGCGCCTGGACAGGCGACTACGAGCAGTACTTC.

The chain combines TRBV10-1 with TRBJ2-1, with 8 bases identical to TRBD2. V shed 3 bases, J shed 7 bases, and the junction held 8 bases outside the gene matches. The germline V gene has CDR1 WNHNN and CDR2 SYGVQD (reference sequence). This CDR3 comprises 15 residues. CDR3 protein: CASSEAGATRNEQFF. Here the CDR3 DNA reads TGCGCCAGCAGTGAAGCGGGAGCGACAAGGAATGAGCAGTTCTTC.

This clonotype occurred many times. The chain uses TRBV6-1 and TRBJ1-2; D gene uncertain. The CDR3 sequence is 15 residues long. V lost 10 bases and J 4 bases, leaving 22 bases between the germline ends. The germline V gene has CDR1 MNHNS and CDR2 SASEGT. The CDR3 nucleotides are TGTGCCACCCGGCGCCCCAACGACCCGGGCTATGGCTACACCTTC. Residues: CATRRPNDPGYGYTF.

V gene TRBV30 combines with J gene TRBJ1-1; D is possibly TRBD1 (5 bases). CDR3 length equals 12 residues. The germline CDR1 and CDR2 sequences are GTSNPN and SVGIG (reference sequence). The V and J ends lost 2 bases and 4 bases respectively, with 8 bases between them. As DNA, the CDR3 is TGTGCCTGGAGTCAGGGTCGCACTGAAGCTTTCTTT. Protein sequence: CAWSQGRTEAFF.

Ten or more counts support this clonotype. The J gene is TRBJ2-7, the V gene TRBV7-2; possible D gene TRBD2, 6 bases. V lost 5 bases to trimming and J lost 2 bases, with 22 bases between them. Germline CDR1 reads SGHTA; CDR2 reads FQGNSA. The CDR3 sequence is 17 residues long. As DNA, the CDR3 is TGTGCCAGCAGCCGCGGGGTAGTAGAAATATCTCCCTACGAGCAGTACTTC. Its translation is CASSRGVVEISPYEQYF.

This clonotype was detected a few times. The chain combines TRBV20-1 with TRBJ2-2, with 11 bases identical to TRBD2. In germline, CDR1 is DFQATT, CDR2 SNEGSKA (reference sequence). The CDR3 is 17 residues long. V dropped 0 bases and J dropped 3; count of bases not matched to a gene: 6. CDR3 bases: TGCAGTGCTAGAGATTTCCTTAGCGGGAGGGACACCGGGGAGCTGTTTTTT. Protein: CSARDFLSGRDTGELFF.

This clonotype was found many times. The CDR3, as DNA: TGTGCCAGCAGCCCCAGGGCACGTAGAGAAGAGACCCAGTACTTC. Protein: CASSPRARREETQYF. The V and J genes are TRBV27 and TRBJ2-5; D is possibly TRBD1 (5 bases). Deletions cut 6 bases from V and 3 bases from J, with 17 bases between. Germline CDR1 and CDR2: MNHEY and SMNVEV (reference sequence). This CDR3 comprises 15 residues.

This clonotype was counted many times. The chain uses TRBV18 and TRBJ2-4; the D gene is possibly TRBD2 (5 bases). The CDR3 is 14 residues long. Germline V gene lookup returns CDR1 KGHSH and CDR2 LQKENI. Trimming took off 2 bases at V and 6 bases at J, with 11 bases between the two ends. CDR3 sequence (DNA): TGTGCCAGCTCACCATCGGCTAGCTCAAACATTCAGTACTTC. This encodes CASSPSASSNIQYF. Using reference TRBV18 and TRBJ2-4 for the parts outside the CDR3, the full variable domain is NAGVMQNPRHLVRRRGQEARLRCSPMKGHSHVYWYRQLPEEGLKFMVYLQKENIIDESGMPKERFSAEFPKEGPSILRIQQVVRGDSAAYFCASSPSASSNIQYFGAGTRLSVL.

The V and J genes are TRBV12-3 or TRBV12-4 and TRBJ2-4, with D perhaps matching TRBD2 (6 bases). Deletions cut 6 bases from V and 15 bases from J, with 18 bases between. This CDR3 is built from 12 residues. The CDR3 spells CASSLTRWDWYF. For the CDR3, the DNA is TGTGCCAGCAGCCTTACCCGGTGGGACTGGTACTTC.

This clonotype was counted ten times or more. This chain uses TRBV6-1 with TRBJ2-1; TRBD1 matches 10 bases. Germline CDR1 MNHNS, CDR2 SASEGT. The V and J ends lost 6 bases and 6 bases, in that order; junction bases with no gene match: 5. There are 14 residues in the CDR3. CDR3 protein: CASSRDRGVNEQFF. The CDR3 coding sequence is TGTGCCAGCAGCAGGGACAGGGGAGTCAATGAGCAGTTCTTC.

The chain recombines TRBV20-1 with TRBJ1-2; D uncertain. Germline V gene data show CDR1 as DFQATT and CDR2 as SNEGSKA (reference sequence). The germline V and J ends were trimmed by 1 base and 0 bases, with 12 bases remaining between them. This CDR3 is built from 15 residues. CDR3 DNA: TGCAGTGCTAGAGGTCTCACTGGTCCTAACTATGGCTACACCTTC. Protein sequence: CSARGLTGPNYGYTF.

There are a few counts of this clonotype. V usage is TRBV7-9 and J usage is TRBJ2-1; D may be TRBD1 or TRBD2 (5 bases each). Trimming cost V 5 bases and J 9 bases, with 11 bases left between them. Germline loops: CDR1 SEHNR, CDR2 FQNEAQ (reference sequence). This CDR3 is 12 amino acids long. The CDR3 loop is CASSPGRFEQFF. In nucleotides, the CDR3 is TGTGCCAGCAGCCCGGGGCGATTTGAGCAGTTCTTC.

The V gene is TRBV5-6, the J gene TRBJ2-3; D may be TRBD1 (6 bases). Germline loops: CDR1 SGHDT, CDR2 YYEEEE. This CDR3 has 16 residues. Trimming cost V 7 bases and J 2 bases, with 20 bases left between them. The CDR3, as DNA: TGTGCCAGCGGGCTGTTGGGGGCTAAGAACACAGATACGCAGTATTTT. Amino acids: CASGLLGAKNTDTQYF.

This clonotype has just a few counts. The rearrangement joins TRBV9 to TRBJ1-2, with D possibly matching TRBD1 (5 bases). V lost 4 bases, J lost 1 base, and 14 bases lay in between. CDR3 length: 15 amino acids. Germline V gives CDR1 SGDLS, CDR2 YYNGEE. The CDR3 protein is CASSTRDRHNYGYTF. DNA for the CDR3: TGTGCCAGCAGCACCCGGGACCGACATAACTATGGCTACACCTTC.

A few counts support this clonotype. The chain combines TRBV5-8 with TRBJ1-2; D is perhaps TRBD1 (5 bases). The CDR3 runs 17 residues. The V gene's germline CDR1 is SGHTS and CDR2 YDEGEE. The ends were cut back, 0 bases at V and 0 bases at J, with 15 bases in the middle. CDR3 protein: CASSLEGVQRANYGYTF. CDR3 DNA: TGTGCCAGCAGCTTGGAAGGGGTCCAACGGGCTAACTATGGCTACACCTTC.

At least ten counts were recorded for this clonotype. The rearrangement uses TRBV19 and TRBJ2-1; D possibly uses TRBD1 or TRBD2 (5 bases each). There are 14 residues in the CDR3. CDR1 and CDR2 (germline): LNHDA, SQIVND (reference sequence). Between the trimmed V and J ends, which lost 7 bases and 5 bases, there was a span of 15 bases. CDR3 DNA sequence: TGTGCCAGTATAGCCCGGGGCCGAAACAATGAGCAGTTCTTC. This encodes CASIARGRNNEQFF.

As to this clonotype: One end of the junction varies from germline; a read error may be responsible. The chain combines TRBV10-3 with TRBJ1-6; D unclear. Germline V gives CDR1 ENHRY, CDR2 SYGVKD. This CDR3 is built from 14 residues. The DNA of the CDR3 is TGTGCCATCAGTCAGTCCGGCTTAAATTCACCCCTCCACTTT. As protein: CAISQSGLNSPLHF.

This clonotype was counted many times. This chain joins TRBV7-9 and TRBJ2-1, with 11 positions matching TRBD2. Looked up from germline, CDR1 is SEHNR and CDR2 is FQNEAQ (reference sequence). The length of the CDR3 is 17 residues. Trimming took 8 bases from V and 0 from J; bases not matched to a gene: 9. This CDR3 reads CASCTSGSLSSYNEQFF. CDR3 DNA sequence: TGTGCCAGCTGTACTAGCGGGAGCCTTAGCTCCTACAATGAGCAGTTCTTC.

This clonotype was recorded at least ten times. The DNA of the CDR3 is TGCGCCAGCAGCCTGCAAGGGCTAACGAACACTGAAGCTTTCTTT. Its translation: CASSLQGLTNTEAFF. V gene TRBV5-1 combines with J gene TRBJ1-1; D is uncertain. V was clipped by 4 bases and J by 1 base, with 14 bases between them. Germline V gene data show CDR1 as SGHRS and CDR2 as YFSETQ. The length of the CDR3 is 15 residues.

The chain couples TRBV2 to TRBJ2-1; tentatively, D is TRBD2 (6 bases). V lost 5 bases and J 0 bases, leaving 8 bases between the germline ends. The V gene's germline CDR1 is SNHLY and CDR2 FYNNEI. The CDR3 is made up of 14 amino acids. CDR3 sequence: CASSRDFSYNEQFF. The CDR3 DNA reads TGTGCCAGCAGTCGGGACTTCTCCTACAATGAGCAGTTCTTC.

This clonotype has just a few counts. For the CDR3, the DNA is TGCGCCAGCAGCTTGTCCGGCCCGGAGTACGAGCAGTACTTC. Amino acid sequence: CASSLSGPEYEQYF. The chain recombines TRBV5-1 with TRBJ2-7, with D hard to call. The germline V gene has CDR1 SGHRS and CDR2 YFSETQ. CDR3 length equals 14 residues. The V and J ends lost 1 base and 4 bases respectively, with 12 bases between them.

The J gene is TRBJ1-3, the V gene TRBV7-9, with D perhaps TRBD1 (5 bases). The CDR3 runs 14 residues. CDR1 is SEHNR, CDR2 FQNEAQ, per germline (reference sequence). V lost 6 bases and J 4 bases, leaving 13 bases between the germline ends. CDR3 sequence (DNA): TGTGCCAGCAGACATCTAGGACAAGGAAACACCATATATTTT. Translation: CASRHLGQGNTIYF.

Many counts were recorded for this clonotype. The rearrangement joins TRBV28 to TRBJ2-7; TRBD1 is a possible D gene (6 bases). V lost 5 bases and J 3 bases, leaving 14 bases between the germline ends. Germline assignment: CDR1 MDHEN and CDR2 SYDVKM. This CDR3 spans 14 amino acids. The chain's CDR3 is CASSPGTQFYEQYF. The CDR3 nucleotides read TGTGCCAGCAGTCCCGGGACACAATTCTACGAGCAGTACTTC.

This clonotype came up a few times. This chain links TRBV19 with TRBJ2-1, with D possibly matching TRBD1 (5 bases). Germline CDR1 and CDR2: LNHDA and SQIVND (reference sequence). The CDR3 has 16 residues. The germline V and J ends were trimmed by 2 bases and 2 bases, with 13 bases remaining between them. CDR3: CASSITPGYTYNEQFF. In DNA form, the CDR3 reads TGTGCCAGTAGTATAACTCCAGGGTATACCTACAATGAGCAGTTCTTC.

The chain carries TRBV2 and TRBJ1-4; D may be TRBD1 (5 bases). CDR3 size: 12 residues. Trimming took 8 bases from V and 4 from J, leaving 8 bases between them. Looked up from germline, CDR1 is SNHLY and CDR2 is FYNNEI. The DNA for the CDR3 is TGTGCCAGCGGGGGGGTTAATGAAAAACTGTTTTTT. Its translation: CASGGVNEKLFF.

This clonotype was counted many times. The genes are TRBV13 and TRBJ2-1; either TRBD1 or TRBD2 may fit D (5 bases each). CDR3 length equals 18 residues. Trimming took 1 base from V and 0 from J, leaving 16 bases between them. Germline CDR1 is PRHDT and CDR2 is FYEKMQ (reference sequence). CDR3 coding DNA: TGTGCCAGCAGCTTAGTTTTTGTTTCCGGGACCTCCTACAATGAGCAGTTCTTC. Residues: CASSLVFVSGTSYNEQFF.

This clonotype was detected ten times or more. The chain links TRBV20-1 to TRBJ2-3, with D maybe TRBD2 (6 bases). CDR1 is DFQATT and CDR2 is SNEGSKA in the germline V gene (reference sequence). Deletions cut 3 bases from V and 4 bases from J, with 17 bases between. This CDR3 is built from 15 residues. The CDR3 nucleotides read TGCAGTGCTAGGCCCTGGGGGGTTGTTGCAGATACGCAGTATTTT. This codes for CSARPWGVVADTQYF.

This clonotype was picked up a small number of times. This chain uses TRBV5-1 with TRBJ2-3; weak D call: TRBD1 (8 bases). V lost 7 bases and J 0 bases, leaving 18 bases between the germline ends. The CDR3 has 16 residues. The germline gives CDR1 SGHRS, CDR2 YFSETQ. The CDR3 region is CASAITGGASTDTQYF. CDR3 nucleotide sequence: TGCGCCAGCGCGATCACAGGGGGGGCAAGCACAGATACGCAGTATTTT.

With regard to this clonotype: At one of its ends the junction is not consistent with the germline gene, which may arise from a read error. The V call is TRBV19, the J call TRBJ2-7; 7 nucleotides align to TRBD1. This CDR3 is 15 amino acids long. Germline V CDR1 and CDR2: LNHDA, SQIVND (reference sequence). CDR3 in DNA: TGTGCCGGTAGTATAGCCAGGGGGAGCTCCTACGAGCAGTACTTC. The encoded protein is CAGSIARGSSYEQYF.

The chain joins TRBV28 to TRBJ1-5, with D possibly being TRBD1 (6 bases). The length of the CDR3 is 19 residues. V was cut by 4 bases and J by 1 base, with 23 bases left in between. The germline V gene encodes CDR1 MDHEN and CDR2 SYDVKM. The CDR3 loop reads CASSSPGQGGGQSNQPQHF. CDR3 sequence (DNA): TGTGCCAGCAGTTCCCCGGGGCAGGGCGGCGGACAGAGCAATCAGCCCCAGCATTTT.